This paragraph reports one T cell receptor beta chain. The antigen it binds to is not known. It has no much larger one-base neighbor in the sample; base qualities were not kept. From a lookup of the germline V gene, CDR1 and CDR2 are KGHSH and LQKENI. Here V drops 3 bases and J drops 2 bases, and the junction holds 6 bases not matched to any gene. The CDR3 starts with the cysteine, ends with the phenylalanine, and has 15 residues. CDR3 DNA is the only sequence kept; it has 45 bases, read in frame from the first base. The sample originates from a study of blood T cell repertoires in COVID-19 (dated by TCRdb to the early 2020s). Regarding the research as a whole: The collaborator samples originated in the United States, Italy and Spain and spanned the acute and convalescent phases of COVID-19. A freely available public database, intended as a resource for researchers studying the immune response to SARS-CoV-2, is where the repertoires were released. The samples were drawn from the first 160 participants of the ongoing ImmuneRACE study and from under 1,500 subjects provided by 6 global collaborators. The material from the prospective study consisted of cDNA or gDNA derived from T cells, B-cell-depleted T cells, or PBMCs. Where HLA class I and class II types were available, the types were taken from metadata supplied by the sample provider, not from assay-based typing. Subjects who had been exposed to COVID-19, were actively infected with it, or had recovered from it provided the deeply sampled blood TCRbeta repertoires that made up the dataset. Sample metadata almost always included a de-identified subject ID, COVID-19 status, age in years and sex. The study at large found these results: How much clinical and demographic metadata was included differed by source and by participant, and the metadata was provided uncurated.

TCRbeta CDR3 regions were amplified from genomic DNA using the immunoSEQ Assay, a bias-controlled multiplex PCR. The authors' analysis ran thus. The number of nucleated cells in each sample was estimated from the amplification of reference gene primers within the assay. To quantify the absolute abundance of each unique TCRbeta CDR3 rearrangement, sequence reads were collapsed and filtered. For each sample, productive Simpson clonality was calculated as the square root of Simpson's diversity index over productive rearrangements. TCRdb retrieved this table from immuneACCESS and kept in-frame rearrangements only. Not all clones are present; in checked studies, unresolved V genes account for under half, and no reason is known for the remainder. V and J calls plus clone size are reproduced from that table; the DNA served to infer D and trimming. The sample table lists around 160,000 clones, around 85% of them with a count of one. The ten largest clones capture roughly 8.2% of the sample.

Each collaborating institution followed its own protocols to collect whole blood in K2EDTA tubes. For TCRbeta analysis, collaborators shipped samples in one of three forms: frozen whole blood, isolated PBMCs, or DNA extracted from either of those sample types. The clonotype was recovered from a man between 60 and 70 years old with acute or convalescent COVID-19. Recombination linked TRBV18 to TRBJ1-1; 7 of the junction bases match TRBD1. Sequenced: peripheral blood. The base sequence is TGTGCCAGCTCACCGGGACAGAACCCTAACACTGAAGCTTTCTTT. Translated, it gives CASSPGQNPNTEAFF.